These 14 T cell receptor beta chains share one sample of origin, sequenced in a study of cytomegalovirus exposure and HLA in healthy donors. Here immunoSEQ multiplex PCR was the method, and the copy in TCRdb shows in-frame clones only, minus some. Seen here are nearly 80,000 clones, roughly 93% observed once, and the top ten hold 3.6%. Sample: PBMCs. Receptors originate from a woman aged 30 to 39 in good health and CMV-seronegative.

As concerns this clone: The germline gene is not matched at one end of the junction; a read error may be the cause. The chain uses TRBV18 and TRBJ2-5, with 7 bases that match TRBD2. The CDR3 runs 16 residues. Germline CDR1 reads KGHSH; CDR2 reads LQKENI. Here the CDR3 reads CASSPPGGTNQETQYF. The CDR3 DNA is TGTGCCAGCTCACCCCCGGGAGGCACAAACCAGGAGACCCAGTACTTC.

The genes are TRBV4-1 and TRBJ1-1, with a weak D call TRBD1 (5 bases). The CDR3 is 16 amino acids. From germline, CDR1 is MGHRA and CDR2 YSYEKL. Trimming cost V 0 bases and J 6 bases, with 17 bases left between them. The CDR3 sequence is CASSQDLVSARAEAFF. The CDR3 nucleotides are TGCGCCAGCAGCCAAGATCTCGTGTCGGCCAGGGCTGAAGCTTTCTTT.

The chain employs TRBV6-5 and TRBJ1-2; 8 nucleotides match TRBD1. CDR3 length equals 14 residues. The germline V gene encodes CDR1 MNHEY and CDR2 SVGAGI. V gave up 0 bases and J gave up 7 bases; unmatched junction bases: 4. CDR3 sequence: CASSYSTGAGGYTF. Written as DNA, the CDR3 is TGTGCCAGCAGTTACTCGACAGGGGCGGGTGGCTACACCTTC.

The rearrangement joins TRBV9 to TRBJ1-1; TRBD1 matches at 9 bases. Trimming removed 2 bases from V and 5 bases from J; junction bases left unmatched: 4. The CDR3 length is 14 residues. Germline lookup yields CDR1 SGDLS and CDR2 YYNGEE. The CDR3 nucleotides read TGTGCCAGCAGCGTTGGACAGGGGAGGACTGAAGCTTTCTTT. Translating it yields CASSVGQGRTEAFF.

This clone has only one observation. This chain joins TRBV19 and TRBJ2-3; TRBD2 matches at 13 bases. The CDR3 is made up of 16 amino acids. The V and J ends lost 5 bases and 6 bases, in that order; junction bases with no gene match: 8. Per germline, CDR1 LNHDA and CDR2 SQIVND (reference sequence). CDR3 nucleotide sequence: TGTGCCAGTAGTTCAGGACTAGCGGGAGATTGGGATACGCAGTATTTT. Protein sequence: CASSSGLAGDWDTQYF. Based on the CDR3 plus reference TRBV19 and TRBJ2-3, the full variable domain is DGGITQSPKYLFRKEGQNVTLSCEQNLNHDAMYWYRQDPGQGLRLIYYSQIVNDFQKGDIAEGYSVSREKKESFPLTVTSAQKNPTAFYLCASSSGLAGDWDTQYFGPGTRLTVL.

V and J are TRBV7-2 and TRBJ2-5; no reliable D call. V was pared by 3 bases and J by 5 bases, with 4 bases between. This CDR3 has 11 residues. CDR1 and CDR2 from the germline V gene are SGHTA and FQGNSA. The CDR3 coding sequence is TGTGCCAGCAGCTTGAGCGAGACCCAGTACTTC. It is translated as CASSLSETQYF.

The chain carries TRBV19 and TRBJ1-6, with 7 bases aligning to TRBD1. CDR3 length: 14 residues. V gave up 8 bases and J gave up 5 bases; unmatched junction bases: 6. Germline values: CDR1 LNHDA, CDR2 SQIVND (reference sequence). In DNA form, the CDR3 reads TGTGCCAGTGGCCCGGGACAGAATAATTCACCCCTCCACTTT. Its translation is CASGPGQNNSPLHF. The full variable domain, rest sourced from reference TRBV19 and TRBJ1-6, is DGGITQSPKYLFRKEGQNVTLSCEQNLNHDAMYWYRQDPGQGLRLIYYSQIVNDFQKGDIAEGYSVSREKKESFPLTVTSAQKNPTAFYLCASGPGQNNSPLHFGNGTRLTVT.

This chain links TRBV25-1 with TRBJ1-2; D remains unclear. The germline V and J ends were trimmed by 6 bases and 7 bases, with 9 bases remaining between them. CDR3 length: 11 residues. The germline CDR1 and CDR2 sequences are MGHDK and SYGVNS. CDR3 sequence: CASSGRSGYTF. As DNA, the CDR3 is TGTGCCAGCAGCGGTCGTAGTGGCTACACCTTC.

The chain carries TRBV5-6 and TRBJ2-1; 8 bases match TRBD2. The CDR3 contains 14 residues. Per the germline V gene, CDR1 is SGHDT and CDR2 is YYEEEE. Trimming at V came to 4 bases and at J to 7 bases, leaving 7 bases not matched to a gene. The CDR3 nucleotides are TGTGCCAGCAGCAGGACTAGCAAGTCAAATGAGCAGTTCTTC. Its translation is CASSRTSKSNEQFF.

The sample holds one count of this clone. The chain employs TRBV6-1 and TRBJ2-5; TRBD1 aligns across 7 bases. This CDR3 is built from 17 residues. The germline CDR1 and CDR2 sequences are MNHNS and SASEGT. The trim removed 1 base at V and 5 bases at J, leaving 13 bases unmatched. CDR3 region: CASSEEGLMVTGETQYF. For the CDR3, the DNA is TGTGCCAGCAGTGAAGAGGGGTTGATGGTGACAGGGGAGACCCAGTACTTC.

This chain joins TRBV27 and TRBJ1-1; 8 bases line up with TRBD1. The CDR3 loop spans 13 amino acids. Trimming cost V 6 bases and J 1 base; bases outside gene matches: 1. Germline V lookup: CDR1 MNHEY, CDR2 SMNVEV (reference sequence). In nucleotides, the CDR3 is TGTGCCAGCAGAGGGACAGGGAACACTGAAGCTTTCTTT. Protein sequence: CASRGTGNTEAFF.

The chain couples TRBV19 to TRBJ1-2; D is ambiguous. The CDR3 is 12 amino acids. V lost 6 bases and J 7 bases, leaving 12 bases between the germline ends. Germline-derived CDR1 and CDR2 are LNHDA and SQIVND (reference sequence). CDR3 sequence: CASSQTARGYTF. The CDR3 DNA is TGTGCCAGTAGCCAAACAGCCCGTGGCTACACCTTC.

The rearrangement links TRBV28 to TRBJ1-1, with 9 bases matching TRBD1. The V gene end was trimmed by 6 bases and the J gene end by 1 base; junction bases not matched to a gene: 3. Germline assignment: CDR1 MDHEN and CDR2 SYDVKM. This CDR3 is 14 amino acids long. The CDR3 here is CASRRTGENTEAFF. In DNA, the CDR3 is TGTGCCAGCAGACGGACAGGGGAGAACACTGAAGCTTTCTTT. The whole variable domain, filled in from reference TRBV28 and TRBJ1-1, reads DVKVTQSSRYLVKRTGEKVFLECVQDMDHENMFWYRQDPGLGLRLIYFSYDVKMKEKGDIPEGYSVSREKKERFSLILESASTNQTSMYLCASRRTGENTEAFFGQGTRLTVV.

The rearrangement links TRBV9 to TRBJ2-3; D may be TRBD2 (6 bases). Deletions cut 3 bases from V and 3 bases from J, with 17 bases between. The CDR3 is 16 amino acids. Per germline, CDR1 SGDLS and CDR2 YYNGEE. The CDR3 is CASSGRGSRMTDTQYF. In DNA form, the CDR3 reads TGTGCCAGCAGCGGGAGGGGTAGCCGAATGACAGATACGCAGTATTTT.